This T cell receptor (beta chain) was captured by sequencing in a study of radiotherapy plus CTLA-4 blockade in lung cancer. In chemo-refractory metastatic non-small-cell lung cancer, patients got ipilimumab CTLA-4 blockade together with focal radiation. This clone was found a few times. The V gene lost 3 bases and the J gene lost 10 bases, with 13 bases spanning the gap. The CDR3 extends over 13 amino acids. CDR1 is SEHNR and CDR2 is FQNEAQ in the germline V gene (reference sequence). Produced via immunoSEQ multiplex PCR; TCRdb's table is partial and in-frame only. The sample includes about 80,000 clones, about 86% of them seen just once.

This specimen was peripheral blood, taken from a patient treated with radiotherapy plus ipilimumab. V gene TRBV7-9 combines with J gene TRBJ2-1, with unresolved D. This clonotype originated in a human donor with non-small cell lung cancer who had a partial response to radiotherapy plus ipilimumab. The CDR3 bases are TGTGCCAGCAGCTTTGACGACTGGAAAGAGCAGTTCTTC. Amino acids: CASSFDDWKEQFF.